Many counts were recorded for the clone carrying this T cell receptor (beta chain). These data are taken from a study of T-cell reconstitution after alpha-beta-depleted transplantation in children. Construction of the TCRbeta library involved unique molecular identifiers. TCRdb re-called the PCR reads with MiXCR, one entry per CDR3 protein. The table records roughly 100,000 distinct CDR3 sequences, 7.5% to 9.5% of them present only once. Trimming removed 7 bases from V and 4 bases from J, with 13 bases in between. This CDR3 has 13 amino acids. The sequencing here drew on PBMCs from the stem cell graft donor, taken from the stem cell graft. The chain has TRBV12-3 or TRBV12-4 and TRBJ1-2; D ambiguous. The sequence was collected from a human donor who donated a stem cell graft to a child with congenital amegakaryocytic thrombocytopenia. CDR3 coding DNA: TGTGCCAGCACGAGAGGCGGTTCCTATGGCTACACCTTC. Encoded protein: CASTRGGSYGYTF.